This entry describes one TCR beta chain. Its target is not known. The CDR3 contains 13 residues. The J segment lost 5 bases and the V segment lost 5 bases, leaving 5 bases of the junction unmatched. Germline-derived CDR1 and CDR2 are LNHDA and SQIVND (reference sequence). The data are from a study of cytomegalovirus exposure and HLA in healthy donors. Study-wide results and caveats: Reportedly, diagnosis of cytomegalovirus status by the classifier showed high specificity and sensitivity. A cluster of highly shared sequence variants was likely a sequencing artifact. Among donors in an Asian-associated ancestry cluster, a later analysis reportedly found fewer N-insertions than the roughly 700-donor mean. For TCR beta chains, V- and J-gene trimming was later linked to a missense DCLRE1C variant.

It was with 60 Vbeta and 13 Jbeta primers that the PCR ran. The protocol was immunoSEQ multiplex PCR, while the TCRdb copy is restricted to in-frame clones and leaves out a portion. The sample carries 200,000 to 250,000 clones, over 65% recorded once. This receptor was identified in a woman aged 60 to 75 in good health and CMV-seropositive. The material sequenced was PBMCs. The J gene is TRBJ1-2, the V gene TRBV19; 7 nucleotides match TRBD1. This CDR3 reads CASSPRTGYGYTF. As DNA, the CDR3 is TGTGCCAGTAGTCCTCGGACAGGATATGGCTACACCTTC.